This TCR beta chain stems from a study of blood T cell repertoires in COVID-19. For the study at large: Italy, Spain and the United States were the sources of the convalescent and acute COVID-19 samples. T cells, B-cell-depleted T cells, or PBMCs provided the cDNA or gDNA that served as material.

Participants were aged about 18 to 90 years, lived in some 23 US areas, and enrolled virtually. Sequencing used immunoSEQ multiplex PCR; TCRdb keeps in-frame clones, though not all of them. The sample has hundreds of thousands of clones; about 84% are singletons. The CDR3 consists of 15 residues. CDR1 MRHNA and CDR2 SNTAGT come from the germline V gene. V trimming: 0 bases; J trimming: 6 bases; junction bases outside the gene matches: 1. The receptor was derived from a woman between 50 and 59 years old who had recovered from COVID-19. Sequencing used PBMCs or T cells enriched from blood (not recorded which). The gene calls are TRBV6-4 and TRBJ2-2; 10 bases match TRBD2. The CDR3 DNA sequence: TGTGCCAGCAGTGACTCGAGCGGGGGGGCCGGGGAGCTGTTTTTT. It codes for CASSDSSGGAGELFF.